This T cell receptor beta chain was captured in a study of blood T cell repertoires in COVID-19 (dated by TCRdb to 2019 to 2021). Describing the broader study: Samples covering the acute and convalescent phases of COVID-19 were provided by collaborators in the United States, Italy and Spain. The prospective study material was composed of cDNA or gDNA derived from T cells, B-cell-depleted T cells, or PBMCs. Subjects who had been exposed to COVID-19, were actively infected with it, or had recovered from it provided the deeply sampled blood TCRbeta repertoires that made up the dataset. The repertoires were released in a freely available public database intended as a resource for research on the immune response to SARS-CoV-2. The samples were drawn from two sources: the first 160 participants of the ongoing ImmuneRACE study, and 950 to 1,500 subjects contributed by 6 global collaborators. Sample metadata almost always included a de-identified subject ID, COVID-19 status, age in years and sex. Where available, HLA class I and class II types were taken from metadata supplied by the sample provider and were not determined by assay-based typing. Broader findings and caveats from the paper: Clinical and demographic metadata were provided uncurated, with the amount varying by source and participant.

Comment on this clone: The target of this receptor is not known. Base qualities are missing; no much larger clone stands one base away.

Participants in the prospective study were aged roughly 18 to 100 years, lived in 20 to 30 United States geographic areas, and enrolled through a virtual design. To assign participants to cohorts, the prospective study relied on clinical history that participants themselves reported in a screening survey and a study questionnaire. ImmuneRACE Cohort 3 recovered participants were defined by two consecutive negative NP/OP PCR tests, healthcare professional clearance, or symptom resolution. In the prospective study, mobile phlebotomists collected whole blood, serum and a nasopharyngeal or oropharyngeal swab from each participant. Over a roughly 2-month period, participants in the prospective study had the option of providing additional blood draws and questionnaires. Blood samples from the prospective study were shipped frozen or at room temperature prior to DNA extraction. V is clipped by 0 bases and J by 0 bases, and the sequence between their germline boundaries is 15 bases long. Based on the germline V gene (reference sequence), the CDR1 and CDR2 sequences are LNHDA and SQIVND. The cysteine opens and the phenylalanine closes a CDR3 of 18 amino acids. CDR3 DNA only is kept here, 54 bases in frame from base 1.

TCRbeta CDR3 regions were amplified from genomic DNA by means of the immunoSEQ Assay, a bias-controlled multiplex PCR. In the paper's pipeline: The number of nucleated cells in each sample was estimated from the amplification of reference gene primers within the assay. Sequence reads were collapsed and filtered to measure the absolute abundance of every unique TCRbeta CDR3 rearrangement. Productive Simpson clonality was computed per sample as the square root of Simpson's diversity index over productive rearrangements. TCRdb retrieved this table from immuneACCESS and kept in-frame rearrangements only. Not all clones are present; in checked studies, unresolved V genes account for under half, and no reason is known for the remainder. V, J and clone size derive from that table, while D and trimming were established from the DNA sequence. In this sample the table shows around 300,000 clones, under 90% of which occur a single time. Around 1.9% of the sample rests with the top ten.

Sequenced input: PBMCs or T cells enriched from blood (not recorded which). The TCR comes from a woman aged 60-75 years who had recovered from COVID-19. The rearrangement joined TRBV19 to TRBJ1-5; the D gene is perhaps TRBD1, on 5 matching bases. The CDR3 reads as follows: CASSIEGVRFYSNQPQHF. The nucleotide sequence is TGTGCCAGTAGTATAGAAGGGGTCAGGTTCTATAGCAATCAGCCCCAGCATTTT.